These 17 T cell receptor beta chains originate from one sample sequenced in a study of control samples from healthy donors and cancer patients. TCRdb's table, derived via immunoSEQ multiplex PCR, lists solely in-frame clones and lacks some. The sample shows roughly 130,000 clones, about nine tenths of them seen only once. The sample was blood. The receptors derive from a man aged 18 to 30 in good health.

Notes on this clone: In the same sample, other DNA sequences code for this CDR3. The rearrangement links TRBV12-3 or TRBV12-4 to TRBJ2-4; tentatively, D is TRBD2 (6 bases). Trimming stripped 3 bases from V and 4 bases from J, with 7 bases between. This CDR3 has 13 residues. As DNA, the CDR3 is TGTGCCAGCAGTTTTGGGGGGAAAAACATTCAGTACTTC. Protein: CASSFGGKNIQYF.

The chain's CDR3 is CASSQDWCDREETQYF. The CDR3 DNA reads TGTGCCAGCAGCCAAGATTGGTGCGACAGGGAAGAGACCCAGTACTTC. The chain has TRBV3-1 (or the pseudogene TRBV3-2) and TRBJ2-5; 7 bases align to TRBD1. V gave up 0 bases and J gave up 3 bases; unmatched junction bases: 7. This CDR3 has 16 amino acids. Germline-derived CDR1 and CDR2 are LGHDT and YNNKEL (reference sequence).

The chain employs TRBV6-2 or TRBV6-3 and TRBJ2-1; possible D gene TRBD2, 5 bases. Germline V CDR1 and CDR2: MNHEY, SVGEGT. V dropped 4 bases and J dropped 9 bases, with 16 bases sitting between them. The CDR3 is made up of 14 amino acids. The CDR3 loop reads CASSSWLGRVEQFF. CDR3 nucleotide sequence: TGTGCCAGCAGTTCCTGGCTTGGGCGGGTTGAGCAGTTCTTC.

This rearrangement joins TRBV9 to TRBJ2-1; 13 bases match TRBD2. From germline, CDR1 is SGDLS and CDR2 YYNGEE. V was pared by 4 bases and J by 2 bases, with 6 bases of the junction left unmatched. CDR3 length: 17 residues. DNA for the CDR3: TGTGCCAGCAGCCCATCCGGGACTAGCGGGACCTACAATGAGCAGTTCTTC. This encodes CASSPSGTSGTYNEQFF.

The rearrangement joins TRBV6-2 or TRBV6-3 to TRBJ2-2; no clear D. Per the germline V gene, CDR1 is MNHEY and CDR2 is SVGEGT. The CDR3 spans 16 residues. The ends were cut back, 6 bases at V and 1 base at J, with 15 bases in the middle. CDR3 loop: CASSSEHGLNTGELFF. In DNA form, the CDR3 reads TGTGCCAGCAGCAGCGAGCATGGTTTGAACACCGGGGAGCTGTTTTTT.

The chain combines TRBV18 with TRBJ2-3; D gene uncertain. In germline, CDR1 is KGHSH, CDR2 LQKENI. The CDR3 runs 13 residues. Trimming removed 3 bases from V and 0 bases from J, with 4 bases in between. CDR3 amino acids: CASSPTSTDTQYF. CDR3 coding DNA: TGTGCCAGCTCACCGACAAGCACAGATACGCAGTATTTT.

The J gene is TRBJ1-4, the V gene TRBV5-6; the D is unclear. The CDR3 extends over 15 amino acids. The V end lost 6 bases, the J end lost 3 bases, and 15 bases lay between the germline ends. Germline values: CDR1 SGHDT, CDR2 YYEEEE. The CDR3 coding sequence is TGTGCCAGCACCCGGCTTGGTTATGCTAATGAAAAACTGTTTTTT. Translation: CASTRLGYANEKLFF. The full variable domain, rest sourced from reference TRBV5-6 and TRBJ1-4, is DAGVTQSPTHLIKTRGQQVTLRCSPKSGHDTVSWYQQALGQGPQFIFQYYEEEERQRGNFPDRFSGHQFPNYSSELNVNALLLGDSALYLCASTRLGYANEKLFFGSGTQLSVL.

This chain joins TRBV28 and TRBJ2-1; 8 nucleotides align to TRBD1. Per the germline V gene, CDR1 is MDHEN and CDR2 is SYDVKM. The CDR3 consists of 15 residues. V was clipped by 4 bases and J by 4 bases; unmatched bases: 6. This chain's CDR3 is CASSSAGQGYNEQFF. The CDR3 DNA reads TGTGCCAGCAGTTCCGCCGGACAGGGTTACAATGAGCAGTTCTTC. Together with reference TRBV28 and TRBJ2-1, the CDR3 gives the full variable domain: DVKVTQSSRYLVKRTGEKVFLECVQDMDHENMFWYRQDPGLGLRLIYFSYDVKMKEKGDIPEGYSVSREKKERFSLILESASTNQTSMYLCASSSAGQGYNEQFFGPGTRLTVL.

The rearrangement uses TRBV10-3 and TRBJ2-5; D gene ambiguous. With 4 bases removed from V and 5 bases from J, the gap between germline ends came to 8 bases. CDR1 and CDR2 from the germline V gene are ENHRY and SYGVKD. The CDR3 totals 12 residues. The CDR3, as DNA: TGTGCCATCAGTGTCAACGAGGAGACCCAGTACTTC. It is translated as CAISVNEETQYF.

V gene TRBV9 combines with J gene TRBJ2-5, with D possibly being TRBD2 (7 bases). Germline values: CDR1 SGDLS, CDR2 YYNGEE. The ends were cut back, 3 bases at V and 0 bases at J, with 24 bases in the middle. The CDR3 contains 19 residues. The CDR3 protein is CASSEAPGGAGTYQETQYF. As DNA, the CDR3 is TGTGCCAGCAGCGAGGCCCCGGGGGGCGCGGGGACGTACCAAGAGACCCAGTACTTC. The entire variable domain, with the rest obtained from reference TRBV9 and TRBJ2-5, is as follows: DSGVTQTPKHLITATGQRVTLRCSPRSGDLSVYWYQQSLDQGLQFLIQYYNGEERAKGNILERFSAQQFPDLHSELNLSSLELGDSALYFCASSEAPGGAGTYQETQYFGPGTRLLVL.

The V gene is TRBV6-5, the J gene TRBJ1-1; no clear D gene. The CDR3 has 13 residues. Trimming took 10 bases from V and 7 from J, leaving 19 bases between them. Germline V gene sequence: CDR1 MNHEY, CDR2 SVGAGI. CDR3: CATRLDRAREAFF. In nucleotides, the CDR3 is TGTGCCACTCGTTTGGACCGGGCTCGTGAAGCTTTCTTT.

CDR3: CASSLSGAGRTDTQYF. The CDR3 nucleotides are TGTGCCAGCAGCTTATCGGGCGCGGGCCGCACAGATACGCAGTATTTT. The V gene is TRBV7-8, the J gene TRBJ2-3; tentative D call: TRBD2 (5 bases). Germline V gene data show CDR1 as SGHVS and CDR2 as FQNEAQ. V dropped 2 bases and J dropped 1 base, with 13 bases sitting between them. CDR3 length: 16 amino acids. The full variable domain, rest sourced from reference TRBV7-8 and TRBJ2-3, is GAGVSQSPRYKVAKRGQDVALRCDPISGHVSLFWYQQALGQGPEFLTYFQNEAQLDKSGLPSDRFFAERPEGSVSTLKIQRTQQEDSAVYLCASSLSGAGRTDTQYFGPGTRLTVL.

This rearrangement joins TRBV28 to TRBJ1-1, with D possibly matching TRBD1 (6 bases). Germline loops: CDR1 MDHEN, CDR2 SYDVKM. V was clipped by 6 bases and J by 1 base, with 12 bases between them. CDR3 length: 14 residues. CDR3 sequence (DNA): TGTGCCAGCAGGCCGGGGGGGCCGAACACTGAAGCTTTCTTT. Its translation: CASRPGGPNTEAFF.

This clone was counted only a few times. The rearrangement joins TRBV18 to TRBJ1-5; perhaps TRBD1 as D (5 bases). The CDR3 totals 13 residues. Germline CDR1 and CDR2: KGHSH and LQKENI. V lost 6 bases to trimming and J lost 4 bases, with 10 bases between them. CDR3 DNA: TGTGCCAGCTCCCGTGACAGAAATCAGCCCCAGCATTTT. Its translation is CASSRDRNQPQHF.

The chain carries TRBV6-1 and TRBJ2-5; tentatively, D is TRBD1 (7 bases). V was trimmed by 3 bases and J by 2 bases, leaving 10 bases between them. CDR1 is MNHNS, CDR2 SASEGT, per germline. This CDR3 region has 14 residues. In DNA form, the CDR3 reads TGTGCCAGCAGTGACAGGGGGAGGCAAGAGACCCAGTACTTC. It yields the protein CASSDRGRQETQYF.

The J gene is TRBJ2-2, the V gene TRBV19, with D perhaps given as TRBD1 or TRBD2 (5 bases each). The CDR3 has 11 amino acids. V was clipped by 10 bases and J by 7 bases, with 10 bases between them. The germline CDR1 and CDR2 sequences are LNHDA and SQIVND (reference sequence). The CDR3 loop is CAIEGYGELFF. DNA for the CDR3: TGTGCCATAGAGGGGTACGGGGAGCTGTTTTTT.

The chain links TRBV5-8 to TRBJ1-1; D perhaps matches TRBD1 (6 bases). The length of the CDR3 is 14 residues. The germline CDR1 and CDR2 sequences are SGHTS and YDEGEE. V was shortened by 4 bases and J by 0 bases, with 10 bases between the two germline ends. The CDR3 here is CASSKGQLNTEAFF. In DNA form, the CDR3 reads TGTGCCAGCAGCAAGGGACAACTGAACACTGAAGCTTTCTTT.